These T cell receptor beta chains were read from a single sample in a study of blood T cell repertoires in COVID-19. Profiled with immunoSEQ multiplex PCR; TCRdb holds only in-frame clones, not every one. This sample has 150,000 to 200,000 clones; around 90% occur once, and the top ten carry roughly 9%. Sequencing was performed on PBMCs or T cells enriched from blood (not recorded which). The receptors derive from a woman aged 18-29 years who had recovered from COVID-19. CDR3s include the opening cysteine and the closing phenylalanine or tryptophan. D genes are given only for firm matches. For some rows the clone size is stated as once, few or many, or as a class when expanded; others skip it.

v_call	clone_size	j_call	d_call	cdr3_aa	cdr3_nt
TRBV10-3	NA	TRBJ2-7	TRBD1	CAISQRQGSNYEQYF	TGTGCCATCAGCCAGAGACAGGGGAGTAACTACGAGCAGTACTTC
TRBV28	NA	TRBJ2-7	NA	CASREQGGQFYEQYF	TGTGCCAGCAGAGAGCAGGGGGGCCAATTCTACGAGCAGTACTTC
TRBV5-6	NA	TRBJ2-1	TRBD2	CASSLGAAGGFSYNEQFF	TGTGCCAGCAGCTTGGGGGCTGCGGGGGGGTTCTCCTACAATGAGCAGTTCTTC
TRBV7-9	NA	TRBJ2-7	NA	CASSSPRVGSYEQYF	TGTGCCAGCAGCTCCCCCAGGGTGGGGTCCTACGAGCAGTACTTC
TRBV27	NA	TRBJ1-2	NA	CASSLRPIVRGIGHGYTF	TGTGCCAGCAGTTTAAGGCCGATCGTCCGGGGAATAGGTCATGGCTACACCTTC
TRBV6-2/TRBV6-3	NA	TRBJ2-2	TRBD2	CASSYPPGGYTGELFF	TGTGCCAGCAGTTACCCCCCGGGGGGTTACACCGGGGAGCTGTTTTTT
TRBV5-5	NA	TRBJ2-2	NA	CASSLAAANTGELFF	TGTGCCAGCAGCTTGGCGGCGGCGAACACCGGGGAGCTGTTTTTT
TRBV5-5	NA	TRBJ2-3	NA	CASSRGPTDTQYF	TGTGCCAGCAGCCGAGGTCCCACAGATACGCAGTATTTT
TRBV6-1	NA	TRBJ2-7	NA	CASSEVRTTYEQYF	TGTGCCAGCAGTGAAGTCCGGACAACCTACGAGCAGTACTTC
TRBV4-2	NA	TRBJ1-2	TRBD1	CASSQKDRVYGYTF	TGTGCCAGCAGCCAAAAGGACAGGGTCTATGGCTACACCTTC
TRBV3-1/TRBV3-2	NA	TRBJ2-3	TRBD2	CASSQAGTSGRAGTQYF	TGTGCCAGCAGCCAAGCCGGGACTAGCGGGAGGGCAGGTACGCAGTATTTT
TRBV7-3	NA	TRBJ2-2	NA	CASSSSGTGELFF	TGTGCCAGCAGCTCTTCAGGCACCGGGGAGCTGTTTTTT
TRBV3-1/TRBV3-2	NA	TRBJ2-4	TRBD1	CASSPRSTGGHKNIQYF	TGTGCCAGCAGCCCAAGGAGTACAGGGGGCCACAAAAACATTCAGTACTTC
TRBV27	NA	TRBJ2-7	TRBD2	CASGRLPGLSYEQYF	TGTGCCAGCGGAAGGCTTCCGGGACTATCCTACGAGCAGTACTTC
TRBV28	many	TRBJ2-5	TRBD1	CASRSPGQGPIYQETQYF	TGTGCCAGCAGATCCCCGGGACAGGGACCAATCTACCAAGAGACCCAGTACTTC
TRBV28	once	TRBJ1-3	NA	CASSPHSSGNTIYF	TGTGCCAGCAGTCCCCACAGCTCTGGAAACACCATATATTTT
TRBV30	NA	TRBJ1-6	NA	CALTGEYNSPLHF	TGTGCCTTGACTGGAGAGTATAATTCACCCCTCCACTTT
TRBV19	NA	TRBJ1-3	NA	CASLSSGNTIYF	TGTGCCAGTTTGAGCTCTGGAAACACCATATATTTT
TRBV27	NA	TRBJ2-7	NA	CASSLWSGYEQYF	TGTGCCAGCAGTTTATGGTCGGGATACGAGCAGTACTTC
TRBV5-1	once	TRBJ2-7	TRBD1	CASSLEGASNYEQYF	TGCGCCAGCAGCTTGGAGGGGGCTTCAAACTACGAGCAGTACTTC
TRBV18	NA	TRBJ2-3	NA	CASSPAAGTDTQYF	TGTGCCAGCTCACCGGCAGCGGGCACAGATACGCAGTATTTT
TRBV28	few	TRBJ2-7	TRBD1	CASSPDRGYEQYF	TGTGCCAGCAGCCCGGACAGGGGTTACGAGCAGTACTTC
TRBV5-1	once	TRBJ2-3	NA	CASSLAGSPSTDTQYF	TGCGCCAGCAGCTTGGCCGGGTCCCCAAGCACAGATACGCAGTATTTT
TRBV3-1/TRBV3-2	NA	TRBJ2-2	TRBD1	CASSPGQGYTGELFF	TGTGCCAGCAGTCCGGGACAGGGGTACACCGGGGAGCTGTTTTTT
TRBV7-2	once	TRBJ1-3	TRBD1	CASSSSTGGAFSSTIYF	TGTGCCAGCAGCTCATCAACAGGGGGCGCGTTCTCTAGTACCATATATTTT
TRBV4-3	NA	TRBJ1-6	NA	CASSQLEGLGNSPLHF	TGCGCCAGCAGCCAACTGGAGGGACTTGGGAATTCACCCCTCCACTTT
TRBV30	NA	TRBJ1-5	TRBD1	CAWALSGQMNQPQHF	TGTGCCTGGGCACTCTCGGGACAGATGAATCAGCCCCAGCATTTT
TRBV6-4	NA	TRBJ1-6	NA	CASSLTGQDSPLHF	TGTGCCAGCAGCTTAACAGGGCAGGATTCACCCCTCCACTTT
TRBV5-1	NA	TRBJ1-2	TRBD1	CASSLDGTVRVNGYTF	TGCGCCAGCAGCCTGGACGGGACAGTCAGAGTCAATGGCTACACCTTC
TRBV29-1	NA	TRBJ2-3	TRBD2	CSVDSAGGDTQYF	TGCAGCGTGGATTCAGCGGGGGGGGATACGCAGTATTTT
TRBV6-2/TRBV6-3	NA	TRBJ2-7	TRBD2	CASSYSSLAGGYEQYF	TGTGCCAGCAGTTACTCATCCTTAGCGGGGGGTTACGAGCAGTACTTC
TRBV3-1/TRBV3-2	NA	TRBJ1-1	NA	CASSQERGHTEAFF	TGTGCCAGCAGCCAAGAGCGAGGGCACACTGAAGCTTTCTTT
TRBV28	NA	TRBJ2-5	NA	CASSSPGQGGTETQYF	TGTGCCAGCAGTTCCCCCGGGCAGGGAGGAACGGAGACCCAGTACTTC
TRBV7-9	NA	TRBJ1-1	NA	CASSLPQLVGGGVGSEAFF	TGTGCCAGCAGCTTACCCCAACTCGTCGGTGGGGGCGTAGGTTCTGAAGCTTTCTTT
TRBV29-1	many	TRBJ1-1	TRBD1	CSVEPGGTNTEAFF	TGCAGCGTCGAACCAGGGGGCACGAACACTGAAGCTTTCTTT
TRBV21-1	once	TRBJ2-2	NA	CASSKVNPGLPPTGELFF	TGTGCCAGCAGCAAAGTGAACCCAGGACTCCCTCCGACCGGGGAGCTGTTTTTT
TRBV6-5	NA	TRBJ1-2	NA	CASSLLGTSRGGGYTF	TGTGCCAGCAGTTTACTAGGGACTTCCCGCGGTGGAGGCTACACCTTC
TRBV12-3/TRBV12-4	NA	TRBJ1-2	NA	CASSLGSNYGYTF	TGTGCCAGCAGTTTAGGCAGTAACTATGGCTACACCTTC
TRBV2	NA	TRBJ2-1	NA	CASTWTRTGNEQFF	TGTGCCAGCACATGGACACGCACCGGGAATGAGCAGTTCTTC
TRBV28	NA	TRBJ2-7	NA	CASSPWDVFFPGVVRIGGEQYF	TGTGCCAGCAGCCCATGGGACGTATTTTTTCCGGGAGTGGTAAGGATCGGGGGCGAGCAGTACTTC
TRBV28	NA	TRBJ1-2	NA	CASSFQGQKGYTF	TGTGCCAGCAGCTTCCAGGGTCAGAAGGGCTACACCTTC